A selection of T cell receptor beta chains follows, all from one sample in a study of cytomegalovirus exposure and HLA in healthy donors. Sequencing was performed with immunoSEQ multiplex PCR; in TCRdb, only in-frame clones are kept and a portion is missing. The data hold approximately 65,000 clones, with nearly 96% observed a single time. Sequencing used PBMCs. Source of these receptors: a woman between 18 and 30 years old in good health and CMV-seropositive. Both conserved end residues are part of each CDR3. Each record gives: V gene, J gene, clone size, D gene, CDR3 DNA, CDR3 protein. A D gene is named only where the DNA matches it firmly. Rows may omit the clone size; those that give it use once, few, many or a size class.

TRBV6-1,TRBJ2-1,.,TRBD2,TGTGCCAGCAGTGAACTAGCGGGAGGGTACAATGAGCAGTTCTTC,CASSELAGGYNEQFF
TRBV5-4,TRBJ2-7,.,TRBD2,TGTGCCAGCAGCTTGAGTCTAGCGGGAGCCGAGCAGTACTTC,CASSLSLAGAEQYF
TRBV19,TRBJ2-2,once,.,TGTGCCAGTAGTAGGGCAGACACCGGGGAGCTGTTTTTT,CASSRADTGELFF
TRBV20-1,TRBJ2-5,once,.,TGCAGTGCTAGGAGCCAAGAGACCCAGTACTTC,CSARSQETQYF
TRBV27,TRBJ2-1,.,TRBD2,TGTGCCAGCAGTTTAAGTCCCCTAGCGGGAGGCCCAATCTCCTACAATGAGCAGTTCTTC,CASSLSPLAGGPISYNEQFF
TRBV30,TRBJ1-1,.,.,TGTGCCTGGACTACGGACAGCCAGAACACTGAAGCTTTCTTT,CAWTTDSQNTEAFF
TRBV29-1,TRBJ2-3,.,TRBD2,TGCAGCGTTGTAAGCGGGAACACAGATACGCAGTATTTT,CSVVSGNTDTQYF
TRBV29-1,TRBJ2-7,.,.,TGCAGCGTTATGCTCGACACCACCTACGAGCAGTACTTC,CSVMLDTTYEQYF
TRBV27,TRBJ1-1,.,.,TGTGCCAGCAGTTTCGTCGGTCGTACTGAAGCTTTCTTT,CASSFVGRTEAFF
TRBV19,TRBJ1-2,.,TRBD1,TGTGCCAGCACAACCCCGGACAGGTCTGGCTATGGCTACACCTTC,CASTTPDRSGYGYTF
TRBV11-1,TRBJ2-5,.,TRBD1,TGTGCCAGCAGTCTGCAGGGGGCCCAGTACTTC,CASSLQGAQYF
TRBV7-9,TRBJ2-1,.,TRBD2,TGTGCCAGCAGCCCCTTTGAGGGTAGCGGGTACAATGAGCAGTTCTTC,CASSPFEGSGYNEQFF
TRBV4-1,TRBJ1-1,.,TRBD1,TGCGCCAGCAGCACCTTGACAGGGATGAACACTGAAGCTTTCTTT,CASSTLTGMNTEAFF
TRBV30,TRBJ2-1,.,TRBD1,TGTGCCTGGATAAGTGGGACAGGGATTTACAATGAGCAGTTCTTC,CAWISGTGIYNEQFF
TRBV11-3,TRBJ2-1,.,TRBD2,TGTGCCAGCAGCTCGTACAGCGGGAGTTACAATGAGCAGTTCTTC,CASSSYSGSYNEQFF
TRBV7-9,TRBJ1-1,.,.,TGTGCCAGCAGCTACATACCCACAGGGTTGAACACTGAAGCTTTCTTT,CASSYIPTGLNTEAFF
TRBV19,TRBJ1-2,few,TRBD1,TGTGCCAGTAGGGGAAGACAGGGGAGTGCTAACTATGGCTACACCTTC,CASRGRQGSANYGYTF
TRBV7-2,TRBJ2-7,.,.,TGTGCCAGCAGCTTAAATAGCGTCTCCTACGAGCAGTACTTC,CASSLNSVSYEQYF
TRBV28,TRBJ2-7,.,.,TGTGCCAGCAGAACAATCGGGACTCTGACCTACGAGCAGTACTTC,CASRTIGTLTYEQYF
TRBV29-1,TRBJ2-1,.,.,TGCAGCCTTCGGGACTCTACCACATCTGACAATGAGCAGTTCTTC,CSLRDSTTSDNEQFF
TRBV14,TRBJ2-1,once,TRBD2,TGTGCCAGCAGCCCACGCCTTAGCGGGTACAATGAGCAGTTCTTC,CASSPRLSGYNEQFF